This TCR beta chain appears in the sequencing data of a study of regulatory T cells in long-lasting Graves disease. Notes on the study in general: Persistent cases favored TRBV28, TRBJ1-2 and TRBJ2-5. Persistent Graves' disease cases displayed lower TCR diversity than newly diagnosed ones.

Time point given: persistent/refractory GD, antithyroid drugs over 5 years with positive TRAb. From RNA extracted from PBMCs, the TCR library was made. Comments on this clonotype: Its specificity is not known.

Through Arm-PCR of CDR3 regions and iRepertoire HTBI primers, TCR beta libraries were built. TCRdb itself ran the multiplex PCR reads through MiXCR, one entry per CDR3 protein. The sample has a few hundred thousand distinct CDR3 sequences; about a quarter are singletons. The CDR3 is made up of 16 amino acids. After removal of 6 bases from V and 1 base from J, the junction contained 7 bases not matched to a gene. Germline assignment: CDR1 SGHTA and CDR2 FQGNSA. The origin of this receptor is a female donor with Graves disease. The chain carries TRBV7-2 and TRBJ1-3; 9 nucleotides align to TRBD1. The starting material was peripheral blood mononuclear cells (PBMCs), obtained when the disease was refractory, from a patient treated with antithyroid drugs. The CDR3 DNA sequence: TGTGCCAGCAGTCCGGGACAGGGCAGGTCTGGAAACACCATATATTTT. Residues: CASSPGQGRSGNTIYF.